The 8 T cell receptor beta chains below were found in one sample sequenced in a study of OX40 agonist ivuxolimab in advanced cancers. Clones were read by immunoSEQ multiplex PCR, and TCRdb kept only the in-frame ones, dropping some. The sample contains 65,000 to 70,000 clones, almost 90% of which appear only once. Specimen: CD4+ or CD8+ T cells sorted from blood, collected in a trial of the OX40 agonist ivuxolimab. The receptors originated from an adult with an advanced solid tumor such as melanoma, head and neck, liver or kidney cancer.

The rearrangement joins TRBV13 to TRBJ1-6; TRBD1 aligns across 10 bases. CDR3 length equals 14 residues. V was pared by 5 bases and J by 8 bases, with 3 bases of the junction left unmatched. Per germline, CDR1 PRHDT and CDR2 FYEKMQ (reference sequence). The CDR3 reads CASSDGQGDSPLHF. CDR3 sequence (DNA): TGTGCCAGCAGCGACGGACAGGGGGATTCACCCCTCCACTTT.

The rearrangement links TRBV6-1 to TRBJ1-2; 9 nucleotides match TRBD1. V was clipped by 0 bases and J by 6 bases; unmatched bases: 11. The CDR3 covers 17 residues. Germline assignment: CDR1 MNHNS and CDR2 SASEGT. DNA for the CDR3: TGTGCCAGCAGTGAAGCACGATTCGGGACAGGGTTGGATGGCTACACCTTC. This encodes CASSEARFGTGLDGYTF.

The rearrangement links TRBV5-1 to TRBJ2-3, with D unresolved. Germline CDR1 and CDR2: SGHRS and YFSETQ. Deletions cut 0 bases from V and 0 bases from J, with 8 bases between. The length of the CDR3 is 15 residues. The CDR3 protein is CASSLVRPSTDTQYF. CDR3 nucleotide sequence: TGCGCCAGCAGCTTGGTCAGGCCAAGCACAGATACGCAGTATTTT.

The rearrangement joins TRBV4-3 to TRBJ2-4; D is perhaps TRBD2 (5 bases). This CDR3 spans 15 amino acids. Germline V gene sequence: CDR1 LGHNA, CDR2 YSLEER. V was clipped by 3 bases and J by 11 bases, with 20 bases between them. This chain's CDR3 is CASSQDGRHRGLQYF. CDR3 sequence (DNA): TGCGCCAGCAGCCAGGATGGGAGACACCGCGGGCTTCAGTACTTC.

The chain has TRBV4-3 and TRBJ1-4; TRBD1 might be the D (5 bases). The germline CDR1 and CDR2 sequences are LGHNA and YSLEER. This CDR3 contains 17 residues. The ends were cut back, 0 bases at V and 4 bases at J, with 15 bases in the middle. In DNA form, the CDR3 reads TGCGCCAGCAGCCAAGAATCAGGGAGACGGGGTAATGAAAAACTGTTTTTT. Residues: CASSQESGRRGNEKLFF.

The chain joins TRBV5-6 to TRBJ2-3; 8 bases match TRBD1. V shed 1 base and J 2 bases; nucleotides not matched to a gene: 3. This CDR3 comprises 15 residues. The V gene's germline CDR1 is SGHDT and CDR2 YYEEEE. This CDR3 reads CASSLRQGNTDTQYF. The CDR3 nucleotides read TGTGCCAGCAGCTTGAGACAGGGGAACACAGATACGCAGTATTTT.

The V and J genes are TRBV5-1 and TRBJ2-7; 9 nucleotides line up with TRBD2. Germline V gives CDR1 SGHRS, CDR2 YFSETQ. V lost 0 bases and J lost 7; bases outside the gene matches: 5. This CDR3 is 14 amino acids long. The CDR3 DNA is TGCGCCAGCAGCTTGGACGCGGGAGGGGAAGAGCAGTACTTC. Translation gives CASSLDAGGEEQYF. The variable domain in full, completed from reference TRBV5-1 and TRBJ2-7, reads KAGVTQTPRYLIKTRGQQVTLSCSPISGHRSVSWYQQTPGQGLQFLFEYFSETQRNKGNFPGRFSGRQFSNSRSEMNVSTLELGDSALYLCASSLDAGGEEQYFGPGTRLTVT.

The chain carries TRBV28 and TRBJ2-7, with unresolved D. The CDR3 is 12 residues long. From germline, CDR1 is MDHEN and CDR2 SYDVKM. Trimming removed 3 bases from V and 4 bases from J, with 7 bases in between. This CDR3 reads CASSLRPYEQYF. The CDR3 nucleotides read TGTGCCAGCAGTTTGCGCCCTTACGAGCAGTACTTC.